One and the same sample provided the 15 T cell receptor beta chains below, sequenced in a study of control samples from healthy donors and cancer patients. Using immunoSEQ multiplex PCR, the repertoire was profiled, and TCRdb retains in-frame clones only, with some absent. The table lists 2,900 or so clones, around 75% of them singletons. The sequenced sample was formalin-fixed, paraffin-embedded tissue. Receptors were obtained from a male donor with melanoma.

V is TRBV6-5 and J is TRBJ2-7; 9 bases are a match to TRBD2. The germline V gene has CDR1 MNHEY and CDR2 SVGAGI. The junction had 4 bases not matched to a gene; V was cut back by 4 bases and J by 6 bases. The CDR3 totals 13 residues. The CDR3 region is CASSSGTSREQYF. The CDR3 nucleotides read TGTGCCAGCAGTTCCGGGACTAGCCGCGAGCAGTACTTC.

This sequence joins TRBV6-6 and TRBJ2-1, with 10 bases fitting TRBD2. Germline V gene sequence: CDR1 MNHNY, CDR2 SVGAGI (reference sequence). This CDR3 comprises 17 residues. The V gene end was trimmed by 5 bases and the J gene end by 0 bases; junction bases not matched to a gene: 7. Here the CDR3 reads CASSRPLAGVSYNEQFF. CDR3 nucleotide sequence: TGTGCCAGCAGTCGACCCCTAGCGGGAGTCTCCTACAATGAGCAGTTCTTC.

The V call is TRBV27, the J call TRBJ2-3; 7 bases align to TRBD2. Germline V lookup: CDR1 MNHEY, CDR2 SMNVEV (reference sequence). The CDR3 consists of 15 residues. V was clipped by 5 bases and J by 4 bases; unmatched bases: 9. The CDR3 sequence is CASSLGTTESDTQYF. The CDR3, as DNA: TGTGCCAGCAGTCTCGGGACTACGGAATCAGATACGCAGTATTTT.

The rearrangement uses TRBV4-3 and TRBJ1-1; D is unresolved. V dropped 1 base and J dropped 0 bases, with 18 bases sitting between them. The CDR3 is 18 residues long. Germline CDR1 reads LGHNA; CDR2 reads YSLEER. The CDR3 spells CASSQGAPGLTMNTEAFF. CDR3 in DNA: TGCGCCAGCAGCCAAGGAGCACCGGGATTAACTATGAACACTGAAGCTTTCTTT.

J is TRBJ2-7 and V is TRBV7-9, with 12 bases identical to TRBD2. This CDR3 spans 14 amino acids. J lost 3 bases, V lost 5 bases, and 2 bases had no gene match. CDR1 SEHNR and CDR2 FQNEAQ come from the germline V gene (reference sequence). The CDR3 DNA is TGTGCCAGCAGCCGGACTAGCGGGAACTACGAGCAGTACTTC. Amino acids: CASSRTSGNYEQYF.

The CDR3 loop is CASEDRATYTGELFF. The CDR3 DNA reads TGTGCCAGCGAGGACCGGGCCACGTACACCGGGGAGCTGTTTTTT. The chain links TRBV6-5 to TRBJ2-2; D remains ambiguous. Germline CDR1 and CDR2: MNHEY and SVGAGI. This CDR3 is 15 amino acids long. V was trimmed by 8 bases and J by 3 bases, leaving 16 bases between them.

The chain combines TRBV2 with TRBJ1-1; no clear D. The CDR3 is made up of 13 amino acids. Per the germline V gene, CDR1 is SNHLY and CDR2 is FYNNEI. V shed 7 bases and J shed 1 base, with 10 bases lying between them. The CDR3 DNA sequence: TGTGCCAGCAACCCCTACAGGAACACTGAAGCTTTCTTT. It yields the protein CASNPYRNTEAFF.

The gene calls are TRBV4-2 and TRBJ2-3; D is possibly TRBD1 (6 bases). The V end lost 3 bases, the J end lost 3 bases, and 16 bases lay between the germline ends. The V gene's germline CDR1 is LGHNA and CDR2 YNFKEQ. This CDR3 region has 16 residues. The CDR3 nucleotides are TGTGCCAGCAGCCAGGCACTAGGTCAGGGGACAGATACGCAGTATTTT. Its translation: CASSQALGQGTDTQYF.

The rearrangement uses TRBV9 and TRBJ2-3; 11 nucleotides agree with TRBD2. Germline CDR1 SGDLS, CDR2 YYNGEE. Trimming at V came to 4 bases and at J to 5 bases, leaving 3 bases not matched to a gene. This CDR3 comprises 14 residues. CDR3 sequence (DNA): TGTGCCAGCAGCCCTGGGACTAGCGGAGATACGCAGTATTTT. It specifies CASSPGTSGDTQYF.

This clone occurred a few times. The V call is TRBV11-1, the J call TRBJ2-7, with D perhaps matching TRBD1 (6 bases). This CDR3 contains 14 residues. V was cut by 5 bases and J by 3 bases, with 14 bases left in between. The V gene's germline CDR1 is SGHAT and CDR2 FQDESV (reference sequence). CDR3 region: CASSIGQTNYEQYF. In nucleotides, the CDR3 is TGTGCCAGCAGCATCGGACAGACCAACTACGAGCAGTACTTC.

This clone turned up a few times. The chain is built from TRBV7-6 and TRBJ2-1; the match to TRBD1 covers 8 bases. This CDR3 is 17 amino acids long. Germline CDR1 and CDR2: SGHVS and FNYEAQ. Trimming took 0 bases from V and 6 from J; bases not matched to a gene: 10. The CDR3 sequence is CASSLAQGEIQGNEQFF. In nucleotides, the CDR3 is TGTGCCAGCAGCTTAGCACAGGGGGAGATTCAGGGCAATGAGCAGTTCTTC.

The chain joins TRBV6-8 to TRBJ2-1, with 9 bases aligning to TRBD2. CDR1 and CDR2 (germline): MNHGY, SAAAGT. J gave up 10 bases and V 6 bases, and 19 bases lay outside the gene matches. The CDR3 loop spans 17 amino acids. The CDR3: CASRYPPVVAGAAEQFF. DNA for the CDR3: TGTGCCAGCAGATATCCCCCCGTAGTAGCGGGGGCAGCAGAGCAGTTCTTC.

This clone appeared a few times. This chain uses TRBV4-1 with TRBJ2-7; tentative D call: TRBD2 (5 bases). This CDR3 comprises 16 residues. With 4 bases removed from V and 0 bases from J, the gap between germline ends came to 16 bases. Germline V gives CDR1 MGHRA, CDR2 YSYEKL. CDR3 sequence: CASSPSQERHSYEQYF. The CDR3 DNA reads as TGCGCCAGCAGCCCCTCCCAGGAGCGGCACTCCTACGAGCAGTACTTC.

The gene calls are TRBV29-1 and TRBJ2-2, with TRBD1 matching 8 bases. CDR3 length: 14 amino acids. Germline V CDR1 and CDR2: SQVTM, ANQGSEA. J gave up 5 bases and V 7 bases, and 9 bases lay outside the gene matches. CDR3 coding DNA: TGCAGCGCAGAGCAGGGGGCACGGACCGGGGAGCTGTTTTTT. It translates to CSAEQGARTGELFF.

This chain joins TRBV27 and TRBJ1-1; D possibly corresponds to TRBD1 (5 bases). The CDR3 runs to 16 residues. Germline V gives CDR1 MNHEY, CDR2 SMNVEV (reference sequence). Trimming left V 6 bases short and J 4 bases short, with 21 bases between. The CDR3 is CASRGRQRRDATEAFF. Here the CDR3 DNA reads TGTGCCAGCAGGGGCCGACAGCGACGCGATGCCACTGAAGCTTTCTTT.